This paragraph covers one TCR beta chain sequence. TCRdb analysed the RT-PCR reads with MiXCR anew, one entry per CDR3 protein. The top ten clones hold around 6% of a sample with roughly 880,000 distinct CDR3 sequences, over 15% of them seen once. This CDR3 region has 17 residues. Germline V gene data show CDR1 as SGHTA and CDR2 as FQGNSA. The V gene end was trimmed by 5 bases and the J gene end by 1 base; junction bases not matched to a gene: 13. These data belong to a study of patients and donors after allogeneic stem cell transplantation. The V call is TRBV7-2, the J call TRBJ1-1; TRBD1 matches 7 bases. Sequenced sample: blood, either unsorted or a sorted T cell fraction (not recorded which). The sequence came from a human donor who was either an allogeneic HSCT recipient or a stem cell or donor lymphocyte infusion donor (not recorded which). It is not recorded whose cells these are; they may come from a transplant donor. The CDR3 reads CASSTRGRVTRNTEAFF. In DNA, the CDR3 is TGTGCCAGCAGCACCAGGGGGAGGGTCACAAGGAACACTGAAGCTTTCTTT.